Following are 25 T cell receptor beta chains from one sample sequenced in a study of tumor-infiltrating lymphocytes in primary liver carcinoma. The template, around 520 ng total RNA, yielded TCR beta cDNA made with a constant-region primer. Nested multiplex PCR, run for three rounds with slightly modified ARM-PCR, yielded TCR beta libraries. TRBV1-TRBV30 forward primers paired with a C-beta reverse primer were used in the first two PCR rounds, which ran approximately 10 cycles each. TCRdb processed the multiplex PCR reads anew with MiXCR; each CDR3 protein has one entry. The sample shows about 120,000 distinct CDR3 sequences, around 70% of them seen only once. Both RNA and DNA were isolated together from approximately 20-30 mg of bulk tissue that had not been sorted. Sequencing was carried out using tumor-adjacent normal liver tissue. These TCRs come from a woman aged 55 to 70 with primary liver carcinoma and hepatitis B virus infection.

This clonotype was found once. Likely a read error: the CDR3 ends without its conserved phenylalanine or tryptophan. DNA of the CDR3: TGCGCCAGCGACCAAATTGGGGGTACGAGTGTAGATACGCAGTATATT. It encodes CASDQIGGTSVDTQYI. This chain connects TRBV4-1 to TRBJ2-3; D possibly matches TRBD1 or TRBD2 (5 bases each). The length of the CDR3 is 16 residues. V was cut by 8 bases and J by 5 bases, with 23 bases left in between. CDR1 MGHRA and CDR2 YSYEKL come from the germline V gene.

Turning to this clonotype: At one end the junction does not follow the germline gene, possibly because of a read error. The V call is TRBV5-6, the J call TRBJ2-5; 7 positions agree with TRBD2. Looked up from germline, CDR1 is SGHDT and CDR2 is YYEEEE. This CDR3 has 11 amino acids. CDR3 sequence (DNA): TGTGCCAGTAGCTTGCGGGAGATCCAGTACTTC. This translates into CASSLREIQYF.

The table lists this clonotype with a count of one. The V and J genes are TRBV5-1 and TRBJ2-2; 14 nucleotides agree with TRBD2. Per germline, CDR1 SGHRS and CDR2 YFSETQ. The length of the CDR3 is 18 residues. J gave up 6 bases and V 3 bases, and 10 bases lay outside the gene matches. CDR3 in DNA: TGCGCCAGCAGCTCCTTGGGACTAGCGGGAGAGTGGGCCGGGGAGCTGTTTTTT. Encoded protein: CASSSLGLAGEWAGELFF.

CDR3 coding DNA: TGTGCCAGAAGGGGGCAGAACACTGAAGCTTTCTTT. It codes for CARRGQNTEAFF. V is TRBV5-4 and J is TRBJ1-1, with 7 bases aligning to TRBD1. The V and J ends lost 8 bases and 1 base, in that order; junction bases with no gene match: 2. The CDR3 covers 12 residues. Per the germline V gene, CDR1 is SGHNT and CDR2 is YYREEE (reference sequence).

The chain is built from TRBV11-2 and TRBJ2-7; the D gene could be TRBD1 or TRBD2 (5 bases each). CDR1 is SGHAT, CDR2 FQNNGV, per germline. This CDR3 has 13 amino acids. The CDR3 sequence: CASSLRGEYEQYV. The CDR3 DNA reads as TGTGCTAGCAGCTTAAGGGGAGAGTACGAGCAGTACGTC.

V and J are TRBV6-5 and TRBJ1-2; D possibly corresponds to TRBD1 (5 bases). Germline V CDR1 and CDR2: MNHEY, SVGAGI. Trimming left V 2 bases short and J 12 bases short, with 19 bases between. The CDR3 spans 14 residues. DNA of the CDR3: TGTGCCAGCAGTTACCAGGGTGGAAACTATGTCCACACCTTC. This encodes CASSYQGGNYVHTF.

This clonotype has a count of ten or more. The rearrangement links TRBV10-3 to TRBJ2-7, with D perhaps TRBD1 or TRBD2 (5 bases each). Trimming pared 6 bases from V and 6 bases from J, leaving 12 bases between. This CDR3 is 12 amino acids long. Looked up from germline, CDR1 is ENHRY and CDR2 is SYGVKD. Here the CDR3 reads CAISGAGIEQYF. The CDR3 DNA reads TGTGCCATCAGCGGGGCTGGCATCGAGCAGTACTTC.

Remarks on this clonotype: This could be a read error, since a much larger clone is one nucleotide away. The gene calls are TRBV7-9 and TRBJ2-1; TRBD2 agrees at 8 bases. Germline CDR1 is SEHNR and CDR2 is FQNEAQ (reference sequence). The CDR3 contains 15 residues. Trimming at V came to 2 bases and at J to 6 bases, leaving 6 bases not matched to a gene. CDR3 in amino acids: CASSLRGGRSNEQFF. The CDR3 DNA reads TGTGCCAGCAGCTTACGAGGCGGGAGGAGCAATGAGCAGTTCTTC.

Worth noting for this clonotype: The junction departs from germline at one end; a sequencing error may be responsible. The J gene is TRBJ1-6, the V gene TRBV6-6; maybe TRBD1 (6 bases). CDR3 size: 15 residues. Germline assignment: CDR1 MNHNY and CDR2 SVGAGI (reference sequence). For the CDR3, the DNA is TGTGACAGCAGTTATCAACAGGGACCGAATTCACCCCTCCACTTT. Translating gives CDSSYQQGPNSPLHF.

Only one count was recorded for this clonotype. The junction shows a germline mismatch at one end, possibly a read error. The chain uses TRBV11-2 and TRBJ1-1, with unresolved D. The CDR3 contains 13 residues. The germline CDR1 and CDR2 sequences are SGHAT and FQNNGV. CDR3 nucleotide sequence: TGTGCCAGCACCCGGCCGGGGAACACTGAAGCTTCCTTT. It yields the protein CASTRPGNTEASF.

The chain combines TRBV29-1 with TRBJ2-7; 7 bases map to TRBD2. CDR1 is SQVTM, CDR2 ANQGSEA, per germline. J was trimmed by 4 bases and V by 6 bases; bases with no gene match: 18. The CDR3 runs 16 residues. The CDR3 DNA reads TGCAGCGTAACCGGGACTAACGGTTCTGCTAGGTACGAGCAGTACTTC. Translated, it gives CSVTGTNGSARYEQYF.

This clonotype was found a few times. A much bigger clone sits one base away, suggesting this may be a read error. This chain links TRBV6-5 with TRBJ1-2, with D hard to call. Germline loops: CDR1 MNHEY, CDR2 SVGAGI. The CDR3 length is 11 residues. The V end lost 6 bases, the J end lost 10 bases, and 12 bases lay between the germline ends. DNA of the CDR3: TGTGCCAGCAGGTTCAGTACTGACTACACCTTC. Protein product: CASRFSTDYTF.

This clonotype has only one observation. It is likely a read error, because the conserved phenylalanine at the end of the CDR3 is missing. The V and J genes are TRBV30 and TRBJ1-5; D might be TRBD1 (5 bases). The CDR3 is 15 residues long. Germline values: CDR1 GTSNPN, CDR2 SVGIG (reference sequence). The CDR3 DNA is TGTGCCTGGGACTCAGGGAGATATAGCAATCAGTCCCAGCATTGT. Its translation is CAWDSGRYSNQSQHC.

In its sample, this clonotype was seen many times. This chain links TRBV7-9 with TRBJ2-7; D uncertain. This CDR3 is 18 amino acids long. Germline CDR1 is SEHNR and CDR2 is FQNEAQ (reference sequence). Trimming shortened V by 0 bases and J by 0 bases, and 18 bases separated the two germline ends. The CDR3 DNA reads TGTGCCAGCAGCTTAGCTGGTGGGATCTTCCCGAGCTCCTACGAGCAGTACTTC. It yields the protein CASSLAGGIFPSSYEQYF.

For this clonotype: At one end, the junction sequence differs from germline, possibly due to a read error. The rearrangement joins TRBV4-1 to TRBJ2-3; D perhaps matches TRBD2 (6 bases). The CDR3 contains 17 residues. Germline loops: CDR1 MGHRA, CDR2 YSYEKL. CDR3 sequence (DNA): TGCGCCAGCCGCCAAGTTTGGGACGGGGGATTCGCAGATACGCAGTATTTT. It codes for CASRQVWDGGFADTQYF.

The CDR3: CAISNRGGRGAGELFF. For the CDR3, the DNA is TGTGCCATCAGCAACCGTGGAGGGAGAGGGGCCGGGGAGCTGTTTTTT. The gene calls are TRBV21-1 and TRBJ2-2; the table's D call, TRBD1, has no DNA check behind it. TRBV21-1 is termed a pseudogene. CDR3 size: 16 residues.

Points on this clonotype: One end of the junction fails to match germline, which may point to a read error. V is TRBV12-3 or TRBV12-4 and J is TRBJ2-3; TRBD2 matches 7 bases. The CDR3 has 16 residues. Written as DNA, the CDR3 is TGTGCCGGCAGTGACGTAGGGCCAGGGAGGGCCTATAGGCAGTATTTT. As protein: CAGSDVGPGRAYRQYF.

DNA for the CDR3: TGTGCCACCACCTCCGAGACTAGCGGGAGTGACACGCAGTATTTT. Translating gives CATTSETSGSDTQYF. The chain employs TRBV14 and TRBJ2-3, with 12 bases aligning to TRBD2. Germline V CDR1 and CDR2: SGHDN, FVKESK. V lost 10 bases to trimming and J lost 9 bases; unmatched junction nucleotides: 14. The CDR3 covers 15 residues. Drawing the rest from reference TRBV14 and TRBJ2-3, the complete variable domain is EAGVTQFPSHSVIEKGQTVTLRCDPISGHDNLYWYRRVMGKEIKFLLHFVKESKQDESGMPNNRFLAERTGGTYSTLKVQPAELEDSGVYFCATTSETSGSDTQYFGPGTRLTVL.

Concerning this clonotype itself: Its ends do not fully match the called genes, so a read error is possible. This chain joins TRBV28 and TRBJ2-7; TRBD1 matches at 7 bases. Germline lookup yields CDR1 MDHEN and CDR2 SYDVKM. This CDR3 is built from 13 residues. CDR3 nucleotides: TGTGCCAGCGCCCGACAGGGCACCTACAAGCAGTGCTTC. Residues: CASARQGTYKQCF. The whole variable domain, filled in from reference TRBV28 and TRBJ2-7, reads DVKVTQSSRYLVKRTGEKVFLECVQDMDHENMFWYRQDPGLGLRLIYFSYDVKMKEKGDIPEGYSVSREKKERFSLILESASTNQTSMYLCASARQGTYKQCFGPGTRLTVT.

Of note for this clonotype: Being one base from a much bigger clone, this may be a read error. The chain is built from TRBV30 and TRBJ2-1; the D is unclear. CDR1 is GTSNPN and CDR2 is SVGIG in the germline V gene (reference sequence). The CDR3 sequence is 13 residues long. In DNA, the CDR3 is TGTGCCCGGAACGCGTACTCCTACAACGAGCAGTTCTTC. It encodes CARNAYSYNEQFF.

For this clonotype: Likely a read error: the CDR3 ends without its conserved phenylalanine or tryptophan. CDR3 sequence (DNA): TGTGCCAGCAGTTGGTCGAATCAACCCCAGCATCTT. Protein product: CASSWSNQPQHL. The V call is TRBV12-3 or TRBV12-4, the J call TRBJ1-5; D remains unclear. This CDR3 has 12 residues.

V is TRBV5-6 and J is TRBJ2-7; 9 positions match TRBD2. This CDR3 region has 16 residues. The germline V gene encodes CDR1 SGHDT and CDR2 YYEEEE. The DNA of the CDR3 is TGTACCAACAGCTTGCTCGGGGCTAGCGGGACTCGGGAGCAGTACTTC. It translates to CTNSLLGASGTREQYF.

The chain uses TRBV28 and TRBJ2-1; D possibly corresponds to TRBD1 (5 bases). The CDR3 length is 10 residues. Germline-derived CDR1 and CDR2 are MDHEN and SYDVKM. Trimming cost V 11 bases and J 10 bases, with 12 bases left between them. Here the CDR3 reads CAGKWGEQFF. The CDR3 nucleotides are TGTGCCGGCAAGTGGGGCGAGCAGTTCTTC.

The CDR3 nucleotides read TGTGCCAGCAGTACGCGGCAGGGGGGCAATCAGCCCCAGCATTTT. Protein: CASSTRQGGNQPQHF. V is TRBV28 and J is TRBJ1-5; 7 bases are shared with TRBD1. The V gene end was trimmed by 5 bases and the J gene end by 2 bases; junction bases not matched to a gene: 6. The CDR3 runs 15 residues. The germline CDR1 and CDR2 sequences are MDHEN and SYDVKM.

Note on this clonotype: The conserved phenylalanine or tryptophan normally closing the CDR3 is absent here, so this likely arose from a read error. This sequence joins TRBV11-2 and TRBJ2-1, with 7 positions matching TRBD1. The CDR3 runs 17 residues. Germline values: CDR1 SGHAT, CDR2 FQNNGV. The CDR3 region has the DNA TGTGGCAGCAGCTTAGAGGAGTACAGGGGTTCCTACAATGAGCAGTTCTTA. Translation: CGSSLEEYRGSYNEQFL.